This is a list of T cell receptor beta chains from one sample in a study of T cells of healthy individuals. TCRdb re-analysed the 5' RACE reads in MiXCR, keeping a single row per CDR3 protein. The table has fewer than 90,000 distinct CDR3 sequences, about 5% seen once; the top ten hold roughly 7.5%. The receptors stem from a female donor in good health. Both conserved end residues are part of each CDR3. The D gene is left open where the match is weak. Some rows have no size entry. The others give once, few or many, or a class for an expanded clone.

TGTGCCAGCAGCTTAGTTTTTCGCTCCGACTATGGCTACACCTTC	CASSLVFRSDYGYTF	-	15	TRBV7-8	TRBJ1-2	many
TGTGCCAGCAGCTTTAGCGGGAGTTTATACAATGAGCAGTTCTTC	CASSFSGSLYNEQFF	TRBD2	15	TRBV12-3/TRBV12-4	TRBJ2-1	many
TGTGCCAGCAGCCAAGCCTTCGAGATACCCGGGACAGGATGTAATGAAAAACTGTTTTTT	CASSQAFEIPGTGCNEKLFF	TRBD1	20	TRBV4-2	TRBJ1-4	few
TGTGCCAGCAGTACAGGGGTGGGAGGCGGCTACACCTTC	CASSTGVGGGYTF	TRBD1	13	TRBV25-1	TRBJ1-2	many
TGTGCCAGCATCAAAGACAGGGTAGCCAAAAACATTCAGTACTTC	CASIKDRVAKNIQYF	TRBD1	15	TRBV11-2	TRBJ2-4	many
TGTGCCAGCAGTGAAGCCTCTCAAAATCCTTATGAGCAGTTCTTC	CASSEASQNPYEQFF	-	15	TRBV2	TRBJ2-1	-
TGTGCCAGCAGCCCCCGTGTCCTGGGGGGAGAGACCCAGTACTTC	CASSPRVLGGETQYF	-	15	TRBV13	TRBJ2-5	-
TGTGCCAGCAGTGAATCGGCCCCTGAGCAGTTCTTC	CASSESAPEQFF	-	12	TRBV25-1	TRBJ2-1	few
TGCGCCACCGCCAGCTCGCGCCAAGAGACCCAGTACTTC	CATASSRQETQYF	-	13	TRBV5-1	TRBJ2-5	many
TGTGCCAGCAGCTTTCAAGGGATGAGCCCCTACAATGAGCAGTTCTTC	CASSFQGMSPYNEQFF	-	16	TRBV5-5	TRBJ2-1	-
TGTGCCACCAAAGAGGCAGGGGGTAGAAAGACCGGGGAGCTGTTTTTT	CATKEAGGRKTGELFF	TRBD1	16	TRBV6-2/TRBV6-3	TRBJ2-2	many
TGTGCCAGCATCCTTAGCGGGAGGGGTGAGGGGAATGAGCAGTTCTTC	CASILSGRGEGNEQFF	TRBD2	16	TRBV2	TRBJ2-1	many
TGCGCCAGCAGCCAAGTTATTCGGGGATTGGGAGACGAGCAGTACTTC	CASSQVIRGLGDEQYF	-	16	TRBV4-3	TRBJ2-7	few
TGTGCCAGCAGACACATACAAAACACCGGGGAGCTGTTTTTT	CASRHIQNTGELFF	-	14	TRBV6-2/TRBV6-3	TRBJ2-2	many
TGTGCCAGCAGCCCTAGCGGACTCATCTCTGGGGCCAACGTCCTGACTTTC	CASSPSGLISGANVLTF	TRBD2	17	TRBV7-3	TRBJ2-6	many